This T cell receptor (beta chain) was captured by sequencing in a study of blood T cells in healthy people across ages (dated by TCRdb to 2015 to 2017). Describing the broader study: In model experiments, template switching captured roughly one uniquely barcoded TCR beta cDNA molecule for every two T cells. The study analyzed two additional independent replicas of 1 million unique cDNA reads from the same blood draw for two donors, one aged 18 to 30 and one aged 80 or older. To avoid experimental bias, donors of different ages were distributed randomly across sequencing lanes. The study measured age-related changes in TCR beta repertoire diversity using deep sequencing normalized with unique cDNA molecular identifiers. The donors were split into four age groups: young (average around 17 years), middle-aged (39), aged (62) and long-lived (about 74).

The roughly 39 donors, aged about 6 to 95 years, were systemically healthy Caucasian individuals from Russia. Each donor gave 8.5 to 10 milliliters of peripheral blood, collected into EDTA-treated Vacutainer tubes. Ficoll-Paque density-gradient centrifugation was used to isolate PBMCs, with at least 7 million per sample. Total RNA, at least 5.5 micrograms per sample, was extracted from PBMCs with Trizol reagent. Naive CD45RAhigh/CD27high T cell percentages were measured by flow cytometry on a PBMC aliquot from every donor. The germline V gene sets CDR1 to MNHEY and CDR2 to SVGEGT. The junction shows trimming of 5 bases on V and 4 bases on J, and the gene matches do not reach 10 bases of it. The CDR3 contains 15 residues, cysteine and phenylalanine counted. Of the read, only the CDR3 DNA is kept; its 45 bases are in frame from base 1. A word on this clonotype: The clone's antigen remains unknown. Within one base of it there is no much larger clone, and no base qualities were kept.

Libraries were constructed by 5' RACE. Sequencing took place on an Illumina HiSeq 2500. The second PCR ran for about 7 to 11 cycles and used a J-beta primer mix along with a sample-barcoded 5' primer. Each TCR beta cDNA molecule received a unique molecular identifier from a template-switch 5' adaptor carrying 12 random nucleotides. At least 2.5 million CDR3-containing paired-end reads were obtained from each sample. All of the RNA was converted into first-strand cDNA using the Mint cDNA synthesis kit, with a TRBC-specific oligonucleotide serving as the primer. All cDNA was treated with uracil-DNA glycosylase and then went through a first 18-cycle PCR with the universal primers M1SS and BC2_uni_R. Regarding the original processing steps: Normalization of each sample was performed by random selection of 1 million high-quality reads, each carrying a distinct molecular identifier. Reads sharing molecular identifiers were discarded rather than binned into consensus sequences. CDR3 identification, clonotype clustering and error correction used MiTCR with a Q25 quality threshold and the strictest error-elimination algorithm. A nonparametric unseen species model with Euler transformation was used to estimate a lower bound on total TCR beta diversity. In-frame beta chains were kept once TCRdb had trimmed the public reads at Q25 with fastp and called clones with MiXCR. For every CDR3 protein sequence, its rows merge into one entry that carries the most common genes and DNA. TCRdb, rather than the study authors, made the V and J calls. For this sample the table gives a few hundred thousand distinct CDR3 sequences, of which 52% were detected only once. Jointly, the top ten make up about 54% of the sample.

General study outcomes and caveats: The long-lived group showed more naive CD4+ T cells, fewer expanded clones and increased TCR diversity than the aged group, suggesting age selection. As age increased, observed TCR beta diversity per million T cells dropped in a roughly linear way, and a significant reduction was already evident by age 40. Because profiling used bulk unsorted PBMCs, naive and antigen-experienced compartments could not be compared conclusively. Donor CMV infection status was unknown, potentially confounding age-related changes in expanded clonotypes. Estimates of total diversity based on one million sequenced T cells were regarded as lower bounds and as underestimates. Observed TCR beta diversity correlated strongly with the percentage of naive T cells measured by flow cytometry.

The sample consisted of blood. The rearrangement combines TRBV6-2 or TRBV6-3 with TRBJ2-5, and 7 junction bases match TRBD1. The TCR was taken from a man between 60 and 70 years old in good health. The nucleotide sequence is TGTGCCAGCAGTAGACGGGACAGAATAACAGAGACCCAGTACTTC. The resulting protein is CASSRRDRITETQYF.